This is a list of T cell receptor beta chains from one sample in a study of T cell responses to AZD1222 COVID-19 vaccine. Repertoires were generated with immunoSEQ multiplex PCR, while TCRdb's copy carries only in-frame clones and drops some. The profile shows roughly 100,000 clones, approximately 84% of them singletons. Material: peripheral blood, obtained on day 0 of AZD1222 vaccination. Receptors originate from an adult in good health. Each CDR3 is given with its conserved first and last residue. A D gene is named only where the DNA matches it firmly. Not all rows give a size; the values are once, few, many and, for expanded clones, a class.

clone size: -
V gene: TRBV10-2
D gene: TRBD2
J gene: TRBJ2-5
CDR3 protein: CASSYLAGDQETQYF
CDR3 DNA: TGCGCCAGCAGTTACCTAGCGGGAGACCAGGAGACCCAGTACTTC

clone size: -
V gene: TRBV27
D gene: -
J gene: TRBJ1-4
CDR3 protein: CASGSGAKLFF
CDR3 DNA: TGTGCCAGCGGATCGGGGGCCAAACTGTTTTTT

clone size: few
V gene: TRBV11-2
D gene: -
J gene: TRBJ1-6
CDR3 protein: CASSLDGGSMNSPLHF
CDR3 DNA: TGTGCCAGCAGCTTAGATGGCGGTAGTATGAATTCACCCCTCCACTTT

clone size: -
V gene: TRBV27
D gene: -
J gene: TRBJ2-3
CDR3 protein: CASSLLGSTDTQYF
CDR3 DNA: TGTGCCAGCAGTTTACTCGGTTCCACAGATACGCAGTATTTT

clone size: -
V gene: TRBV5-1
D gene: TRBD1
J gene: TRBJ2-5
CDR3 protein: CASSLGGGGTGETQYF
CDR3 DNA: TGCGCCAGCAGCTTGGGCGGAGGTGGGACAGGGGAGACCCAGTACTTC

clone size: -
V gene: TRBV20-1
D gene: -
J gene: TRBJ1-5
CDR3 protein: CSASRGVGNQPQHF
CDR3 DNA: TGCAGTGCTAGTAGGGGAGTGGGCAATCAGCCCCAGCATTTT

clone size: -
V gene: TRBV28
D gene: -
J gene: TRBJ1-6
CDR3 protein: CASSLPGASSYNSPLHF
CDR3 DNA: TGTGCCAGCAGTTTACCCGGTGCGAGCTCCTATAATTCACCCCTCCACTTT

clone size: -
V gene: TRBV20-1
D gene: -
J gene: TRBJ1-1
CDR3 protein: CSARRIEAFF
CDR3 DNA: TGCAGTGCCCGCCGGATTGAAGCTTTCTTT

clone size: -
V gene: TRBV9
D gene: TRBD2
J gene: TRBJ2-7
CDR3 protein: CASSQLAGYEQYF
CDR3 DNA: TGTGCCAGCTCCCAACTAGCGGGCTACGAGCAGTACTTC

clone size: -
V gene: TRBV6-5
D gene: -
J gene: TRBJ1-2
CDR3 protein: CASDQLGDAGYTF
CDR3 DNA: TGTGCCAGTGACCAACTCGGGGACGCTGGCTACACCTTC

clone size: -
V gene: TRBV10-1
D gene: TRBD1
J gene: TRBJ1-1
CDR3 protein: CASKTGDQGTEAFF
CDR3 DNA: TGCGCCAGCAAAACAGGGGACCAGGGCACTGAAGCTTTCTTT

clone size: -
V gene: TRBV10-2
D gene: -
J gene: TRBJ2-7
CDR3 protein: CASRTNGGITYEQYF
CDR3 DNA: TGCGCCAGCAGGACCAATGGCGGGATAACCTACGAGCAGTACTTC

clone size: few
V gene: TRBV2
D gene: -
J gene: TRBJ1-1
CDR3 protein: CASSLQGMNTEAFF
CDR3 DNA: TGTGCCAGCAGTCTCCAGGGTATGAACACTGAAGCTTTCTTT

clone size: -
V gene: TRBV6-5
D gene: TRBD1
J gene: TRBJ1-6
CDR3 protein: CASDPGGFNSPLHF
CDR3 DNA: TGTGCCAGCGATCCAGGGGGCTTCAATTCACCCCTCCACTTT

clone size: once
V gene: TRBV5-1
D gene: TRBD1
J gene: TRBJ1-6
CDR3 protein: CASSTGQGNNSPLHF
CDR3 DNA: TGCGCCAGCAGCACGGGACAGGGGAATAACTCACCCCTCCACTTT

clone size: -
V gene: TRBV25-1
D gene: TRBD1
J gene: TRBJ1-2
CDR3 protein: CASSEGGQGVYTF
CDR3 DNA: TGTGCCAGCAGTGAGGGGGGACAGGGAGTCTACACCTTC

clone size: -
V gene: TRBV4-3
D gene: -
J gene: TRBJ1-5
CDR3 protein: CASSPGLAGGNQPQHF
CDR3 DNA: TGCGCCAGCAGCCCTGGCTTAGCAGGGGGCAATCAGCCCCAGCATTTT

clone size: -
V gene: TRBV18
D gene: -
J gene: TRBJ1-5
CDR3 protein: CASSSGDFYQPQHF
CDR3 DNA: TGTGCCAGCTCATCGGGGGACTTCTATCAGCCCCAGCATTTT

clone size: -
V gene: TRBV19
D gene: -
J gene: TRBJ1-1
CDR3 protein: CASNRQGNSEAFF
CDR3 DNA: TGTGCCAGTAATAGGCAGGGTAATTCTGAAGCTTTCTTT

clone size: -
V gene: TRBV10-1
D gene: -
J gene: TRBJ1-4
CDR3 protein: CASSRSPGRVYSRTSSHPF
CDR3 DNA: TGCGCCAGCAGTCGATCTCCGGGACGGGTTTATTCCAGGACTTCTTCTCACCCATTT

clone size: -
V gene: TRBV6-5
D gene: -
J gene: TRBJ2-2
CDR3 protein: CASSYSIEQNTGELFF
CDR3 DNA: TGTGCCAGCAGTTACTCGATCGAACAGAACACCGGGGAGCTGTTTTTT

clone size: once
V gene: TRBV7-8
D gene: -
J gene: TRBJ1-3
CDR3 protein: CASFLGPTLYSGNTIYF
CDR3 DNA: TGTGCCAGCTTTCTTGGCCCTACCTTATACTCTGGAAACACCATATATTTT

clone size: -
V gene: TRBV5-1
D gene: TRBD1
J gene: TRBJ1-4
CDR3 protein: CASSLMGQGPNEKLFF
CDR3 DNA: TGCGCCAGCAGCTTGATGGGACAGGGTCCTAATGAAAAACTGTTTTTT

clone size: -
V gene: TRBV14
D gene: TRBD2
J gene: TRBJ2-1
CDR3 protein: CASSPGLAGREQFF
CDR3 DNA: TGTGCCAGCAGCCCGGGACTAGCGGGGCGAGAGCAGTTCTTC

clone size: -
V gene: TRBV28
D gene: -
J gene: TRBJ1-3
CDR3 protein: CASSFQGWGSSGNTIYF
CDR3 DNA: TGTGCCAGCAGTTTCCAGGGGTGGGGTTCCTCTGGAAACACCATATATTTT

clone size: -
V gene: TRBV6-6
D gene: -
J gene: TRBJ1-2
CDR3 protein: CASSYGINYGYTF
CDR3 DNA: TGTGCCAGCAGTTACGGGATAAACTATGGCTACACCTTC

clone size: -
V gene: TRBV6-5
D gene: -
J gene: TRBJ1-2
CDR3 protein: CASSYKQGGYGYTF
CDR3 DNA: TGTGCCAGCAGTTATAAGCAGGGAGGTTATGGCTACACCTTC

clone size: -
V gene: TRBV7-9
D gene: -
J gene: TRBJ1-3
CDR3 protein: CASSQLGRRHADTIYF
CDR3 DNA: TGTGCCAGCAGCCAACTCGGACGGCGACATGCGGACACCATATATTTT

clone size: few
V gene: TRBV6-2/TRBV6-3
D gene: TRBD2
J gene: TRBJ2-2
CDR3 protein: CASSYSHPGLAGWSAGELFF
CDR3 DNA: TGTGCCAGCAGTTACTCCCACCCGGGACTAGCGGGATGGTCGGCCGGGGAGCTGTTTTTT

clone size: -
V gene: TRBV29-1
D gene: TRBD1
J gene: TRBJ1-2
CDR3 protein: CSVGLGTGYGYTF
CDR3 DNA: TGCAGCGTTGGCCTCGGGACAGGCTATGGCTACACCTTC

clone size: -
V gene: TRBV7-2
D gene: -
J gene: TRBJ1-4
CDR3 protein: CASSLGQTSTNEKLFF
CDR3 DNA: TGTGCCAGCAGCCTAGGTCAGACGAGCACTAATGAAAAACTGTTTTTT

clone size: -
V gene: TRBV7-3
D gene: -
J gene: TRBJ1-6
CDR3 protein: CASSSGGDGSSPLHF
CDR3 DNA: TGTGCCAGCAGCTCGGGGGGAGATGGGAGTTCACCCCTCCACTTT

clone size: -
V gene: TRBV15
D gene: -
J gene: TRBJ2-5
CDR3 protein: CATSRMQETQYF
CDR3 DNA: TGTGCCACCAGCAGAATGCAAGAGACCCAGTACTTC

clone size: -
V gene: TRBV19
D gene: TRBD2
J gene: TRBJ2-3
CDR3 protein: CASSLSGLAGDTQYF
CDR3 DNA: TGTGCCAGTAGTCTATCCGGACTAGCGGGAGATACGCAGTATTTT

clone size: -
V gene: TRBV7-9
D gene: -
J gene: TRBJ2-5
CDR3 protein: CASSSEGETQYF
CDR3 DNA: TGTGCCAGCAGCTCTGAGGGAGAGACCCAGTACTTC

clone size: -
V gene: TRBV3-1/TRBV3-2
D gene: TRBD1
J gene: TRBJ1-3
CDR3 protein: CASSPGGGNTIYF
CDR3 DNA: TGTGCCAGCAGCCCCGGAGGGGGCAACACCATATATTTT

clone size: -
V gene: TRBV2
D gene: -
J gene: TRBJ1-6
CDR3 protein: CASSSTTGSNSPLHF
CDR3 DNA: TGTGCCAGCAGTTCTACGACAGGTTCCAATTCACCCCTCCACTTT

clone size: -
V gene: TRBV5-1
D gene: -
J gene: TRBJ1-1
CDR3 protein: CASAPNWGTEAFF
CDR3 DNA: TGCGCCAGCGCGCCGAACTGGGGGACTGAAGCTTTCTTT

clone size: -
V gene: TRBV7-2
D gene: TRBD2
J gene: TRBJ2-3
CDR3 protein: CASSLPSGSTDTQYF
CDR3 DNA: TGTGCCAGCAGCTTACCTAGCGGGAGCACAGATACGCAGTATTTT

clone size: -
V gene: TRBV5-1
D gene: -
J gene: TRBJ2-1
CDR3 protein: CASSLVGINNEQFF
CDR3 DNA: TGCGCCAGCAGCTTGGTAGGGATAAACAATGAGCAGTTCTTC

clone size: -
V gene: TRBV28
D gene: TRBD1
J gene: TRBJ2-6
CDR3 protein: CASTPADRGNPGANVLTF
CDR3 DNA: TGTGCCAGCACTCCGGCGGACAGGGGGAATCCTGGGGCCAACGTCCTGACTTTC

clone size: -
V gene: TRBV6-5
D gene: -
J gene: TRBJ1-1
CDR3 protein: CASSYYGIRAEAFF
CDR3 DNA: TGTGCCAGCAGTTACTATGGAATTAGGGCTGAAGCTTTCTTT

clone size: -
V gene: TRBV28
D gene: -
J gene: TRBJ2-2
CDR3 protein: CASSLEIPELFF
CDR3 DNA: TGTGCCAGCAGTTTAGAAATCCCGGAGCTGTTTTTT

clone size: -
V gene: TRBV4-1
D gene: TRBD2
J gene: TRBJ2-2
CDR3 protein: CASRQSGGVSGELFF
CDR3 DNA: TGCGCCAGCCGCCAAAGCGGGGGGGTCTCCGGGGAGCTGTTTTTT

clone size: -
V gene: TRBV7-3
D gene: -
J gene: TRBJ1-3
CDR3 protein: CASSLKGPGNTIYF
CDR3 DNA: TGTGCCAGCAGCTTAAAGGGGCCCGGAAACACCATATATTTT

clone size: -
V gene: TRBV29-1
D gene: -
J gene: TRBJ1-5
CDR3 protein: CSVELDRGQPQHF
CDR3 DNA: TGCAGCGTTGAACTGGACAGAGGACAGCCCCAGCATTTT

clone size: -
V gene: TRBV6-1
D gene: -
J gene: TRBJ1-1
CDR3 protein: CASSEVRTDTEAFF
CDR3 DNA: TGTGCCAGCAGTGAAGTACGAACTGACACTGAAGCTTTCTTT

clone size: -
V gene: TRBV6-5
D gene: TRBD1
J gene: TRBJ2-2
CDR3 protein: CASNPTGGIGELFF
CDR3 DNA: TGTGCCAGCAACCCGACAGGGGGGATCGGGGAGCTGTTTTTT

clone size: -
V gene: TRBV7-9
D gene: TRBD1
J gene: TRBJ1-1
CDR3 protein: CASSSTGGGTEAFF
CDR3 DNA: TGTGCCAGCAGCTCCACAGGGGGGGGAACTGAAGCTTTCTTT

clone size: -
V gene: TRBV11-2
D gene: TRBD1
J gene: TRBJ2-7
CDR3 protein: CASSLGDSYYEQYF
CDR3 DNA: TGTGCCAGCAGCTTAGGGGACAGCTACTACGAGCAGTACTTC

clone size: -
V gene: TRBV7-9
D gene: TRBD2
J gene: TRBJ2-3
CDR3 protein: CASSQGTSGRKDTQYF
CDR3 DNA: TGTGCCAGCAGCCAAGGGACTAGCGGGAGAAAAGATACGCAGTATTTT

clone size: -
V gene: TRBV5-1
D gene: -
J gene: TRBJ2-3
CDR3 protein: CASSPGLQTDTQYF
CDR3 DNA: TGCGCCAGCAGCCCCGGGTTACAAACAGATACGCAGTATTTT

clone size: -
V gene: TRBV5-4
D gene: -
J gene: TRBJ2-3
CDR3 protein: CASSLEGGGFDTQYF
CDR3 DNA: TGTGCCAGCAGCTTAGAAGGGGGAGGTTTTGATACGCAGTATTTT